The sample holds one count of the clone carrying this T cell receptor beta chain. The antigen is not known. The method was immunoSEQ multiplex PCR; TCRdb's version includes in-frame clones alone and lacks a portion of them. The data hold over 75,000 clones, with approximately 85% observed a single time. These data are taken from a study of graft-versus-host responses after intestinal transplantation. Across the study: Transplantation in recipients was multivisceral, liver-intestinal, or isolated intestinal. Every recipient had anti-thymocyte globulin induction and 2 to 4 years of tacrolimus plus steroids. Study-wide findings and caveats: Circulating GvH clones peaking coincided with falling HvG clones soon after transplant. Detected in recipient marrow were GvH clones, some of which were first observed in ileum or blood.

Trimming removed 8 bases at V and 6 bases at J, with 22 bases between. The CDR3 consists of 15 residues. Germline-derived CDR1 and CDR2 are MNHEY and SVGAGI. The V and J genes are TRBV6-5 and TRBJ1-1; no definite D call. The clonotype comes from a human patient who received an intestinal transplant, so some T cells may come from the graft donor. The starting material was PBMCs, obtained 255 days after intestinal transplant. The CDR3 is CASDFLTDLRAEAFF. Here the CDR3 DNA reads TGTGCCAGCGACTTCCTGACCGACCTAAGGGCTGAAGCTTTCTTT.